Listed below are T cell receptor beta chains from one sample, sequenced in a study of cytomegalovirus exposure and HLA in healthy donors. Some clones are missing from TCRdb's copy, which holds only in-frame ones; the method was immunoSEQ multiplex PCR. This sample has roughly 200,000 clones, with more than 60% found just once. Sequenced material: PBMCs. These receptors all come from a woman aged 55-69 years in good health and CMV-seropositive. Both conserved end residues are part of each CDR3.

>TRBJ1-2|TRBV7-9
CASGTGPNYGYTF
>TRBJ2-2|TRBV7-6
CASSTYTGELFF
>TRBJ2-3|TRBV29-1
CSVSSGLLYTDTQYF
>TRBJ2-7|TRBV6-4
CASGGGQGYSYEQYF
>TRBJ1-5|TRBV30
CAWNSDRMNQPQHF
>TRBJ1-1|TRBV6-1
CASTWGGATTEAFF
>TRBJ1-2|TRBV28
CASSWNGQPTNYGYTF
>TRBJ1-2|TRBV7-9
CASSIRDRNYGYTF
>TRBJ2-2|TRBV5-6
CASSSLTGGGGELFF
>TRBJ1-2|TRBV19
CASSIGTGSSGYTF
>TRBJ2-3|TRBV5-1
CASSAGLVTDTQYF
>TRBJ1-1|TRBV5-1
CASSLQGVGTEAFF
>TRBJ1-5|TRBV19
CASSTRTKRPNSNQPQHF
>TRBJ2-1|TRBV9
CASSVGGGGGLAIREQFF
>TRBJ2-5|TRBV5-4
CASSSATANQETQYF
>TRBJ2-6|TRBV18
CASSRGGAGANVLTF
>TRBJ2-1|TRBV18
CASSPLQGAFNEQFF
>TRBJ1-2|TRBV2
CASSEAEGLTYGYTF
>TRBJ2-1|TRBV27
CASSYGQSSYNEQFF
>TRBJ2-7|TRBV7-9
CASSREIRGVYEQYF
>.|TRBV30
CAWASGLAGYYEQYF
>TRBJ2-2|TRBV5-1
CASSLGQGHATGELFF
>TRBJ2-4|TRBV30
CAWRVASGANIQYF
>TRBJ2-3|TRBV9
CASSTGRQGTDTQYF
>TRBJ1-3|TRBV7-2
CASSLVGTGRSGNTIYF
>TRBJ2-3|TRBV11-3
CASSLDRSGGGTDTQYF
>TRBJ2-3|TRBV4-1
CASSRGQGLPDTQYF
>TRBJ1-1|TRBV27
CASRSLQQGWNTEAFF
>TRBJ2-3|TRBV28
CASSLAGGRGDTQYF
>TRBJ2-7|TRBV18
CASSPPGSYEQYF
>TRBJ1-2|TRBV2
CASRSGGGVEGYTF
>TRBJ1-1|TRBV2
CASSEDSPAAFF
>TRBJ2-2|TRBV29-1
CSVEDGRDGGTGELFF
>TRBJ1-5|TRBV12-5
CASGTSQGFQPQHF
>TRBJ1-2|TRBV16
CASSPGGYGYTF
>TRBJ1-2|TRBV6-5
CASSYGGAGLYGYTF
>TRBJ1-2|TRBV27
CASSPDRQYGYTF
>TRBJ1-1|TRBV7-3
CASSETGGEYSEAFF
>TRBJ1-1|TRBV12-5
CASGTGTEYRHTEAFF
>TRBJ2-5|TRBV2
CASSRGYQETQYF
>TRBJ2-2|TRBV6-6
CASTIRGENGELFF